A selection of T cell receptor beta chains follows, all from one sample in a study of CXCR3-negative and CXCR3-positive naive CD8 T cells. TCRdb reanalyzed the 5' RACE reads and collapses them to one entry per CDR3 protein, without DNA. The table lists approximately 89,000 distinct CDR3 sequences. Sequenced input: naive CXCR3+ CD8+ T cells from blood. Receptors originate from a human donor in good health. Some clones in this sample may be carry-over from other donors' samples. Each CDR3 is given with its conserved first and last residue.

TRBV27	TRBJ2-1	CASSLWAYNEQFF
TRBV7-9	TRBJ1-6	CASSSPDRLADSPLHF
TRBV5-5	TRBJ2-7	CASSLGAGLFSYEQYF
TRBV28	TRBJ2-3	CASSPRVGPTDTQYF
TRBV11-2	TRBJ2-1	CASSLVGNDEQFF
TRBV5-1	TRBJ2-7	CASSLANWDVSYEQYF
TRBV5-6	TRBJ2-3	CASSFDRGGTDTQYF
TRBV30	TRBJ1-1	CAWGVGATEAFF
TRBV11-2	TRBJ2-1	CASSLDPTSPREQFF
TRBV16	TRBJ2-1	CASSQGGEQFF
TRBV7-9	TRBJ1-1	CASNIPGQQNTEAFF
TRBV7-9	TRBJ1-1	CASSLEPVKNTEAFF
TRBV15	TRBJ2-3	CATSSRQGAWDTQYF
TRBV7-9	TRBJ2-5	CASAPRGAETQYF
TRBV4-2	TRBJ2-7	CASSQEAAGVRWEQYF
TRBV12-3/TRBV12-4	TRBJ2-2	CASSLLGVSTGELFF
TRBV7-7	TRBJ2-2	CASSPRVTLNTGELFF
TRBV30	TRBJ1-1	CAWSALGEATEAFF
TRBV4-3	TRBJ2-2	CASSHGTSGSSLANTGELFF
TRBV5-1	TRBJ2-5	CASSFEEQETQYF
TRBV6-5	TRBJ2-2	CASSYSSGPGELFF
TRBV28	TRBJ2-3	CASALLFPSGGMDTQYF
TRBV7-3	TRBJ2-1	CASSLGQGDNEQFF
TRBV15	TRBJ2-7	CATLEDRGFYEQYF
TRBV6-2/TRBV6-3	TRBJ2-1	CASSYSTQTRSSYNEQFF
TRBV27	TRBJ1-2	CASSLRGLDGYTF
TRBV28	TRBJ2-2	CASSLGRPGTGELFF
TRBV7-2	TRBJ2-3	CASRRRYVGTDTQYF
TRBV28	TRBJ1-2	CASSAGYGYTF
TRBV28	TRBJ2-5	CASLWANGSIGKTQYF
TRBV6-2/TRBV6-3	TRBJ2-1	CASSRVYNEQFF
TRBV25-1	TRBJ2-7	CASSPPRDHEQYF
TRBV29-1	TRBJ2-5	CSVEVQGWETQYF
TRBV28	TRBJ2-5	CASSLWASGGSQETQYF
TRBV9	TRBJ2-3	CASSDGTATDTQYF
TRBV11-2	TRBJ2-1	CASSVPGTATREQFF
TRBV4-1	TRBJ1-1	CASSQDSSNTEAFF
TRBV13	TRBJ2-1	CASSLTRGLNEQFF
TRBV7-9	TRBJ2-7	CASSTGLDSLSYEQYF
TRBV15	TRBJ2-2	CATSDKTQGPGELFF
TRBV28	TRBJ1-1	CASSFGDRNTEAFF
TRBV6-7	TRBJ2-4	CASSPLLAKNIQYF
TRBV7-2	TRBJ1-1	CASSLERYTGITEAFF
TRBV7-3	TRBJ2-2	CASSSPLGSHTGELFF
TRBV4-1	TRBJ2-5	CASSQEVQGPKETQYF
TRBV29-1	TRBJ1-2	CSVVNRGLLYGYTF
TRBV5-5	TRBJ2-3	CASSFRTSGRGTDTQYF
TRBV20-1	TRBJ2-7	CSARDWASGSGSYEQYF
TRBV23-1	TRBJ2-7	CASSLRQGKVGEQYF
TRBV6-5	TRBJ2-5	CASSSFPGQGVGETQYF
TRBV28	TRBJ2-1	CASSTGTSPNEQFF
TRBV5-1	TRBJ1-5	CAARLRGHNQPQHF